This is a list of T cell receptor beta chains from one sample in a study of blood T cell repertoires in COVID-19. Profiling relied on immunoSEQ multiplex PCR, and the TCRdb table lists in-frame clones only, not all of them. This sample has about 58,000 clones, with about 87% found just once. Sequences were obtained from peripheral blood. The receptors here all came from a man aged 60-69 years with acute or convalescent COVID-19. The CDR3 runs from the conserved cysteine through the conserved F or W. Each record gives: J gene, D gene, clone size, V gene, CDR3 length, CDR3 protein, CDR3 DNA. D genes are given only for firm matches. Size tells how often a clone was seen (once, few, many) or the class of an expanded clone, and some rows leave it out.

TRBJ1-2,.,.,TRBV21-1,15,CASSKGTRENYGYTF,TGTGCCAGCAGCAAAGGGACAAGGGAAAACTATGGCTACACCTTC
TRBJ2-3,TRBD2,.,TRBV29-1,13,CSVSTSGGDTQYF,TGCAGCGTTTCGACTAGCGGAGGAGATACGCAGTATTTT
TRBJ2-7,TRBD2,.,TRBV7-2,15,CASSPLAGVGGEQYF,TGTGCCAGCAGCCCCTTGGCGGGAGTAGGAGGCGAGCAGTACTTC
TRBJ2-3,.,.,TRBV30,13,CAWSVRLGDTQYF,TGTGCCTGGAGTGTACGACTGGGAGATACGCAGTATTTT
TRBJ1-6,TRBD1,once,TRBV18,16,CASSQARGTGQFTLHF,TGTGCCAGCTCTCAAGCTCGTGGGACAGGGCAATTCACCCTCCACTTT
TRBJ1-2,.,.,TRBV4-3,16,CASSQAQGWINYGYTF,TGCGCCAGCAGCCAAGCCCAGGGGTGGATTAACTATGGCTACACCTTC
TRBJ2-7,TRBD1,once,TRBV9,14,CASSARQGAYEQYF,TGTGCCAGCAGCGCCAGACAGGGGGCCTACGAGCAGTACTTC
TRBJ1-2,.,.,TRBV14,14,CASRREGPGGGYTF,TGTGCCAGCAGGCGGGAGGGGCCTGGGGGCGGCTACACCTTC
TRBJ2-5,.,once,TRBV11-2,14,CASSLQGFQETQYF,TGTGCCAGCAGCTTACAGGGTTTCCAAGAGACCCAGTACTTC
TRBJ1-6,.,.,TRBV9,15,CASSLASSYNSPLHF,TGTGCCAGCAGCCTAGCCAGCTCCTATAATTCACCCCTCCACTTT
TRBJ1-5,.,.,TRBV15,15,CATSRDAGGDQPQHF,TGTGCCACCAGCAGAGATGCCGGGGGAGATCAGCCCCAGCATTTT
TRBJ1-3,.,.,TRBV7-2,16,CASSIDAGISGNTIYF,TGTGCCAGCAGCATCGACGCGGGGATCTCTGGAAACACCATATATTTT
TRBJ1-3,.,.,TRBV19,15,CASIPHSRSGNTIYF,TGTGCCAGTATTCCGCACTCGCGCTCTGGAAACACCATATATTTT
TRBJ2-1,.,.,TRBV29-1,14,CSVEGAGLGNEQFF,TGCAGCGTTGAAGGGGCGGGCTTAGGGAATGAGCAGTTCTTC
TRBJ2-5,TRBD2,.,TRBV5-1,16,CASSLGSSGLQETQYF,TGCGCCAGCAGCCTTGGTTCTAGCGGGCTGCAAGAGACCCAGTACTTC
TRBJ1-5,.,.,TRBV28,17,CASRAGLRRGSNQPQHF,TGTGCCAGCAGAGCCGGACTCAGGAGAGGTAGCAATCAGCCCCAGCATTTT
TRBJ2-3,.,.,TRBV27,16,CASSLFAGVSTDTQYF,TGTGCCAGCAGTTTATTCGCAGGGGTTAGCACAGATACGCAGTATTTT
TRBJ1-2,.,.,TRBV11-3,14,CASSLVSANYGYTF,TGTGCCAGCAGCTTAGTGTCGGCTAACTATGGCTACACCTTC
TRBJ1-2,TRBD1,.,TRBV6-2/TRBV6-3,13,CASSGTANYGYTF,TGTGCCAGCAGTGGGACAGCTAACTATGGCTACACCTTC
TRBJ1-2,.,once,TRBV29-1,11,CSGRDTEGYTF,TGCTCTGGGAGGGACACGGAAGGCTACACCTTC
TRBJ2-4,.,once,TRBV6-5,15,CASSSHGLAKNIQYF,TGTGCCAGCAGTAGCCACGGGTTAGCCAAAAACATTCAGTACTTC
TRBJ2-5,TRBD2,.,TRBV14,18,CASSLLKKSGRAAETQYF,TGTGCCAGCAGCCTTTTAAAAAAAAGCGGGAGGGCCGCAGAGACCCAGTACTTC
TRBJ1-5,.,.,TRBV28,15,CASSSGRLGNQPQHF,TGTGCCAGCAGTTCCGGGAGATTAGGCAATCAGCCCCAGCATTTT
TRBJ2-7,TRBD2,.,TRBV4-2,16,CASSQDPAGGLAREYF,TGTGCCAGCAGCCAAGATCCGGCGGGAGGCCTCGCCCGGGAGTACTTC
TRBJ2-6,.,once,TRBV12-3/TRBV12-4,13,CASRRPMGGVLTF,TGTGCCAGCAGGCGGCCCATGGGGGGCGTCCTGACTTTC
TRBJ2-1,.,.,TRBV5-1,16,CASSLGGDLLYNEQFF,TGCGCCAGCAGCTTGGGCGGAGACCTACTATACAATGAGCAGTTCTTC
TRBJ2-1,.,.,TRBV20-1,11,CSASGSNEQFF,TGCAGTGCTAGTGGGAGTAATGAGCAGTTCTTC
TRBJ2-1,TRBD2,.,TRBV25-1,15,CASNMGTSVVNEQFF,TGTGCCAGCAACATGGGGACTAGCGTTGTCAATGAGCAGTTCTTC
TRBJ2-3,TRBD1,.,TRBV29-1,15,CSVGNPGQVGDTQYF,TGCAGCGTTGGCAACCCGGGACAGGTTGGAGATACGCAGTATTTT
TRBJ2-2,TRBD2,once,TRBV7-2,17,CASSLGRAGANTGELFF,TGTGCCAGCAGCTTAGGCCGAGCGGGGGCCAACACCGGGGAGCTGTTTTTT
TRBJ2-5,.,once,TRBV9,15,CASSVEQGSLGTQYF,TGTGCCAGCAGCGTAGAACAGGGAAGCCTCGGGACCCAGTACTTC
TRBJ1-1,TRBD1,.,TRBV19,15,CASTILGQVSTEAFF,TGTGCCAGTACCATACTCGGACAGGTGAGCACTGAAGCTTTCTTT
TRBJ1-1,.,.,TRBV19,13,CASSSRTGGEAFF,TGTGCCAGTAGTTCTCGGACTGGAGGGGAAGCTTTCTTT
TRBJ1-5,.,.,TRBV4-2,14,CASSQDKGYQPQHF,TGTGCCAGCAGCCAAGATAAGGGGTATCAGCCCCAGCATTTT
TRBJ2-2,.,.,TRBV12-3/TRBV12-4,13,CASSFEGTGELFF,TGTGCCAGCAGTTTTGAGGGCACCGGGGAGCTGTTTTTT
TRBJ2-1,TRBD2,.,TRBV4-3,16,CASSPTLAGEGNEQFF,TGCGCCAGCAGCCCAACTTTAGCGGGAGAGGGCAATGAGCAGTTCTTC
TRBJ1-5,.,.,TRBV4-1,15,CASSQEEQAHQPQHF,TGCGCCAGCAGCCAAGAGGAACAGGCCCATCAGCCCCAGCATTTT
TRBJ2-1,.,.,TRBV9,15,CASSEGGSSYNEQFF,TGTGCCAGCAGCGAAGGGGGTAGCTCCTACAATGAGCAGTTCTTC
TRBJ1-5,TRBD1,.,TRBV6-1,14,CASSETGGPQPQHF,TGTGCCAGCAGTGAGACAGGGGGCCCTCAGCCCCAGCATTTT
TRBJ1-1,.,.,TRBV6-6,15,CASSYSRGRNTEAFF,TGTGCCAGCAGTTACTCGAGAGGGCGGAACACTGAAGCTTTCTTT
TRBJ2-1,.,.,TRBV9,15,CASSVGEPTYNEQFF,TGTGCCAGCAGCGTAGGAGAGCCAACCTACAATGAGCAGTTCTTC
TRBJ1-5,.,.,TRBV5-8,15,CASSDELGQHQPQHF,TGTGCCAGCAGCGACGAACTCGGACAGCATCAGCCCCAGCATTTT
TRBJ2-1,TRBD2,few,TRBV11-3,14,CASTREGAYNEQFF,TGTGCCAGCACCCGGGAGGGGGCCTACAATGAGCAGTTCTTC
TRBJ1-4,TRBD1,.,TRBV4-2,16,CASSQRLTGEGEKLFF,TGTGCCAGCAGCCAACGGCTGACAGGGGAAGGGGAAAAACTGTTTTTT
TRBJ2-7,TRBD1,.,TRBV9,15,CASSIAGTASYEQYF,TGTGCCAGCAGCATTGCCGGGACAGCCTCCTACGAGCAGTACTTC
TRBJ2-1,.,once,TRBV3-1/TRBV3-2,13,CASSRNRDSYQFF,TGTGCCAGCAGCCGAAATCGGGACTCCTACCAGTTCTTC
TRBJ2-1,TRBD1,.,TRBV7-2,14,CASSTLTGGNEQFF,TGTGCCAGCAGCACGCTTACAGGGGGCAATGAGCAGTTCTTC
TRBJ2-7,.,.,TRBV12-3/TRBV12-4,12,CASRALGYEQYF,TGTGCCAGCAGAGCCCTAGGCTACGAGCAGTACTTC
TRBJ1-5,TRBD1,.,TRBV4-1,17,CASSQDRFGQVPQPQHF,TGCGCCAGCAGCCAAGATCGCTTCGGACAGGTTCCTCAGCCCCAGCATTTT
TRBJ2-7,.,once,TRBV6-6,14,CASSYHPSSYEQYF,TGTGCCAGCAGTTACCACCCTAGCTCCTACGAGCAGTACTTC
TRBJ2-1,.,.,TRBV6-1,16,CASSEDGWASYNEQFF,TGTGCCAGCAGTGAGGATGGTTGGGCTTCCTACAATGAGCAGTTCTTC
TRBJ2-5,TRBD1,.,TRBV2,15,CASSEDSGQQETQYF,TGTGCCAGCAGTGAAGATTCGGGACAGCAAGAGACCCAGTACTTC